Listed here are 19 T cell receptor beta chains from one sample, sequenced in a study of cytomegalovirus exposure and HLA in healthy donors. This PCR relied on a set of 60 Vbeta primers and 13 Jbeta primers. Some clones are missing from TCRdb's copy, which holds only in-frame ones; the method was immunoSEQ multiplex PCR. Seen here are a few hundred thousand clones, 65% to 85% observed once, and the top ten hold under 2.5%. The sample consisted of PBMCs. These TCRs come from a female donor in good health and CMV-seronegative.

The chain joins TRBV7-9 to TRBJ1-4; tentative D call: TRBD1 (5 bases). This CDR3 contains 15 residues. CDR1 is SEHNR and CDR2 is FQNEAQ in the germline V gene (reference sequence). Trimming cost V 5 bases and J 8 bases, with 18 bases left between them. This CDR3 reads CASSRGMAGNEKLFF. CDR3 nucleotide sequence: TGTGCCAGCAGCCGGGGGATGGCAGGGAACGAAAAACTGTTTTTT.

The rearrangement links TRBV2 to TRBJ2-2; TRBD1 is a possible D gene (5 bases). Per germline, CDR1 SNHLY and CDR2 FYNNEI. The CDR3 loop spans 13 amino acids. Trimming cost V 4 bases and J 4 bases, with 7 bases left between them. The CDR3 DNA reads TGTGCCAGCAGTGGGACATTCACCGGGGAGCTGTTTTTT. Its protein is CASSGTFTGELFF. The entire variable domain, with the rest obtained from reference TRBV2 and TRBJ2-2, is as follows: EPEVTQTPSHQVTQMGQEVILRCVPISNHLYFYWYRQILGQKVEFLVSFYNNEISEKSEIFDDQFSVERPDGSNFTLKIRSTKLEDSAMYFCASSGTFTGELFFGEGSRLTVL.

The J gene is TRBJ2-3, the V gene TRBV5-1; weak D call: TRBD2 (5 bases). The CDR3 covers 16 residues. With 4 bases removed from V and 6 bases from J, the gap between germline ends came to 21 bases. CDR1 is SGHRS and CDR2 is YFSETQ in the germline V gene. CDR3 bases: TGCGCCAGCAGCCCCCCGACCCGGACTTATGGGGATACGCAGTATTTT. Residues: CASSPPTRTYGDTQYF.

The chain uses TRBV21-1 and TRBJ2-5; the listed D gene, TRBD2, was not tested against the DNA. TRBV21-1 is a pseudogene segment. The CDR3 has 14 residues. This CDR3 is CASRKGGGKETQYF. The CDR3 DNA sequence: TGTGCCAGCAGGAAAGGGGGGGGGAAAGAGACCCAGTACTTC.

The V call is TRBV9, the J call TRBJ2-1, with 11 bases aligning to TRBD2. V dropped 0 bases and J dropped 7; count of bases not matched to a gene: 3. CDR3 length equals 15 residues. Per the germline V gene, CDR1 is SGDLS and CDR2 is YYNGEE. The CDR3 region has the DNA TGTGCCAGCAGCGTAGGACTAGCGGGGAGGAATGAGCAGTTCTTC. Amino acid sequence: CASSVGLAGRNEQFF. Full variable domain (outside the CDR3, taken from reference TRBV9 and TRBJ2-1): DSGVTQTPKHLITATGQRVTLRCSPRSGDLSVYWYQQSLDQGLQFLIQYYNGEERAKGNILERFSAQQFPDLHSELNLSSLELGDSALYFCASSVGLAGRNEQFFGPGTRLTVL.

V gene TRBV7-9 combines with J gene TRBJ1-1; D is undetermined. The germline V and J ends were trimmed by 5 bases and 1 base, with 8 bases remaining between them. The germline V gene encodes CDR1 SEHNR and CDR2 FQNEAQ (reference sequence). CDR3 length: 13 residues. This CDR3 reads CASSPTGNTEAFF. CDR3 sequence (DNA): TGTGCCAGCAGCCCCACGGGGAACACTGAAGCTTTCTTT.

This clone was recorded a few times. The CDR3: CASSYPGGGDREQYF. The DNA of the CDR3 is TGTGCCAGCAGTTATCCCGGGGGGGGCGATCGCGAGCAGTACTTC. The chain has TRBV6-6 and TRBJ2-7; 8 bases map to TRBD2. V dropped 3 bases and J dropped 6; count of bases not matched to a gene: 10. Germline-derived CDR1 and CDR2 are MNHNY and SVGAGI (reference sequence). This CDR3 has 15 residues.

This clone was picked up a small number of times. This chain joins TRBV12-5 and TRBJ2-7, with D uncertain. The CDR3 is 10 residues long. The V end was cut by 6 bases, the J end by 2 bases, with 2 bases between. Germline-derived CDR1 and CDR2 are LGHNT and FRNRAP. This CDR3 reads CASGAYEQYF. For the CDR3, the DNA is TGTGCTAGTGGCGCCTACGAGCAGTACTTC.

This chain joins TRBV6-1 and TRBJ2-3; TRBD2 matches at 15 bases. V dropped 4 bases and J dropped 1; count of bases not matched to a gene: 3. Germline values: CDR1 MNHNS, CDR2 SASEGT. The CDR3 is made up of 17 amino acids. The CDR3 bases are TGTGCCAGCAGTGTCAGGACTAGCGGGAGGGGCACAGATACGCAGTATTTT. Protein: CASSVRTSGRGTDTQYF.

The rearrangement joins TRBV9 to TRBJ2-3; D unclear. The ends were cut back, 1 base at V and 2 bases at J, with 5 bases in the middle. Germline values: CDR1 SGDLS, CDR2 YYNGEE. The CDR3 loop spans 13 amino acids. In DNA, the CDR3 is TGTGCCAGCAGCGTATCCAACACAGATACGCAGTATTTT. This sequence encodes CASSVSNTDTQYF. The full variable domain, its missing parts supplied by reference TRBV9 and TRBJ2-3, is DSGVTQTPKHLITATGQRVTLRCSPRSGDLSVYWYQQSLDQGLQFLIQYYNGEERAKGNILERFSAQQFPDLHSELNLSSLELGDSALYFCASSVSNTDTQYFGPGTRLTVL.

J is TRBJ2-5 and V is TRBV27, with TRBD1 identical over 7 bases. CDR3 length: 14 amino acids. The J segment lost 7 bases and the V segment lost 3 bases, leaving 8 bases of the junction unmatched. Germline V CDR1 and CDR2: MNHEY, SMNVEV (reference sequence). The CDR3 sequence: CASSFQATGLTQYF. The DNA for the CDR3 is TGTGCCAGCAGTTTCCAGGCGACAGGGCTGACCCAGTACTTC.

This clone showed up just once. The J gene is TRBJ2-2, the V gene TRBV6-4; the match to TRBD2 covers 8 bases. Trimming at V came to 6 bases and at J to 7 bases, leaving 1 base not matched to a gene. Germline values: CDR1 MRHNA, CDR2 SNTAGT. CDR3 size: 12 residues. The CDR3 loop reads CASSGTSGELFF. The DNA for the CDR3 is TGTGCCAGCAGCGGGACTAGCGGGGAGCTGTTTTTT.

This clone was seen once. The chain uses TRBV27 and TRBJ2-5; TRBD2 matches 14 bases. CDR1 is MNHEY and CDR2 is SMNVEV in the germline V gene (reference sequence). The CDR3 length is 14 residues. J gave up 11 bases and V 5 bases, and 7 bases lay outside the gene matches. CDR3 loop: CASSGTSGRMRQYF. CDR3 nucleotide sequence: TGTGCCAGCAGTGGGACTAGCGGGAGAATGAGGCAGTACTTC.

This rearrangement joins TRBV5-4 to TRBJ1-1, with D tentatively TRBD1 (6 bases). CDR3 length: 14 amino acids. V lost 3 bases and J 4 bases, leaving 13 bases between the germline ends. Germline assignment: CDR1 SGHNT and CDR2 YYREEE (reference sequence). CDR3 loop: CASSYSWGPTEAFF. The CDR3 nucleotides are TGTGCCAGCAGCTATTCATGGGGGCCCACTGAAGCTTTCTTT.

DNA of the CDR3: TGTGCCAGCGGGTCCCGAGGGGGAAAACTGTTTTTT. Its translation is CASGSRGGKLFF. J is TRBJ1-4 and V is TRBV19, with D possibly TRBD1 on 6 matching bases. Germline V gene sequence: CDR1 LNHDA, CDR2 SQIVND (reference sequence). The CDR3 sequence is 12 residues long. The ends were cut back, 9 bases at V and 10 bases at J, with 15 bases in the middle.

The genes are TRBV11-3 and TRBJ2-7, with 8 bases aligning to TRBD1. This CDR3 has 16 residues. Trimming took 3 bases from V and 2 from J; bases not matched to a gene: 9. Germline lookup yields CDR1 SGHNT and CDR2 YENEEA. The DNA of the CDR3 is TGTGCCAGCAGCTTTAGAGCCAGGGGGCGAGCCTACGAGCAGTACTTC. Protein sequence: CASSFRARGRAYEQYF.

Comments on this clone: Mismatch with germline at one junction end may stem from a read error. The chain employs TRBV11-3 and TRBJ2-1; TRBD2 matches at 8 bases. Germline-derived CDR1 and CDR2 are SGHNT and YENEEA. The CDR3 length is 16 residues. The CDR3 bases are TGTGCCAACAGCTTCCACGGGACTAGCTCCTACAATGAGCAGTTCTTC. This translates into CANSFHGTSSYNEQFF.

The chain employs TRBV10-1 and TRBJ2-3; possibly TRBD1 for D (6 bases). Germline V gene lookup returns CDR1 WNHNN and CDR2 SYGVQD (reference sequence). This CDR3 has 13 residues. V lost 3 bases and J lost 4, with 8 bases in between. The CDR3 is CASSDRGPDTQYF. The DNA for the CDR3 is TGCGCCAGCAGTGACAGGGGCCCAGATACGCAGTATTTT.

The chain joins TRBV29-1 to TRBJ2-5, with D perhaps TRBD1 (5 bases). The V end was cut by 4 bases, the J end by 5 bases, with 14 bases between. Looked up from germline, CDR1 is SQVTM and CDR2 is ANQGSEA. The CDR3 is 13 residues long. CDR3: CSVARAWDETQYF. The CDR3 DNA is TGCAGCGTTGCCAGGGCGTGGGATGAGACCCAGTACTTC.